Listed below are T cell receptor beta chains from one sample, sequenced in a study of T cell repertoires in cytomegalovirus infection. One entry per CDR3 protein, called by TCRdb with MiXCR from the reads. The sample shows about 130,000 distinct CDR3 sequences, more than 30% of them seen only once. No antigens are known for them. Sequencing used CD8+ T cells from cultured PBMCs, obtained from culture after CMV antigen stimulation. These receptors all come from a human donor in good health (CMV status not recorded). Some clones in this sample may be carry-over from other donors' samples. CDR3s leave out the opening cysteine and the closing phenylalanine or tryptophan. The order of the fields is V gene, J gene, CDR3 protein.

v_call: TRBV20-1; j_call: TRBJ2-7; cdr3_aa: SARDPGSYEQY
v_call: TRBV6-1; j_call: TRBJ2-1; cdr3_aa: ASSTIDEQF
v_call: TRBV7-9; j_call: TRBJ1-6; cdr3_aa: ASSLVVGRGDQNSPLH
v_call: TRBV25-1; j_call: TRBJ2-2; cdr3_aa: ASSEYDRAGELF
v_call: TRBV7-6; j_call: TRBJ1-3; cdr3_aa: ASSLPGSGNTIY
v_call: TRBV12-3/TRBV12-4; j_call: TRBJ1-5; cdr3_aa: ASSLQDLDQPQH
v_call: TRBV12-3/TRBV12-4; j_call: TRBJ2-1; cdr3_aa: ASTRGASLDEQF
v_call: TRBV12-3/TRBV12-4; j_call: TRBJ1-2; cdr3_aa: ASSLYQHGYT
v_call: TRBV12-3/TRBV12-4; j_call: TRBJ2-1; cdr3_aa: ASSGTPHEQF
v_call: TRBV12-3/TRBV12-4; j_call: TRBJ1-3; cdr3_aa: ASSLALPSGNTIY
v_call: TRBV7-2; j_call: TRBJ2-7; cdr3_aa: ASSDPGQYDYEQY
v_call: TRBV20-1; j_call: TRBJ2-7; cdr3_aa: SARETTSGFYEQY
v_call: TRBV4-2; j_call: TRBJ2-3; cdr3_aa: ASSRSLAGVSMDTQY